Given below is one T cell receptor (beta chain) in context. As yet, its antigen is unknown. Generated by immunoSEQ multiplex PCR, the TCRdb table keeps only in-frame clones and is missing some. The sample has around 60,000 clones; approximately 92% are singletons. The sample originates from a study of PD-1 blockade in classical Hodgkin lymphoma. Findings of the study overall: Reported findings placed baseline TCR diversity lower in newly diagnosed patients (compared with healthy donors). CD4+ TCR diversity, unlike CD8+, climbed significantly by C4D1. The origin of the repertoire differences remains undefined, with disease activity or prior therapy as possible causes.

Trimming took off 5 bases at V and 2 bases at J, with 8 bases between the two ends. CDR3 length equals 13 residues. Germline assignment: CDR1 SNHLY and CDR2 FYNNEI. Described time point: cycle 4 day 1 (C4D1), after about 6 weeks of nivolumab. Each patient experienced a relapse that followed autologous stem cell transplantation, and brentuximab vedotin exposure varied. Patients' outcomes at their best amounted to complete response, partial response or progressive disease. The sequence derives from a human donor with classical Hodgkin lymphoma. V and J are TRBV2 and TRBJ2-3; D remains unclear. Sequencing used peripheral blood mononuclear cells (PBMCs), obtained before the fourth cycle of nivolumab. This CDR3 is CASSPPYTDTQYF. The CDR3 bases are TGTGCCAGCAGTCCCCCGTACACAGATACGCAGTATTTT.